This TCR beta chain was observed in a study of control samples from healthy donors and cancer patients (dated by TCRdb to 2020 to 2021). Between the V and J ends, shortened by 7 bases and 0 bases respectively, the junction contains 1 base. The CDR3 goes from the cysteine to the phenylalanine over 11 residues. The DNA shown is the 33-base CDR3, in frame from base 1. For CDR1 and CDR2, the germline V gene (reference sequence) lists LGHDT and YNNKEL. To prepare the library, the immunoSEQ multiplex PCR assay was applied. The clones in this table, taken by TCRdb from immuneACCESS, are in-frame only. Not every clone is retained; where verified, under half of the shortfall comes from an unresolved V gene, and the cause of the rest is unknown. Recorded for this sample are tens of thousands of clones; around 87% of them occurred a single time. Roughly 1.6% of the sample comes from the top ten. This clone was picked up one time. There is no known antigen for this receptor. One base away there is no much larger clone; base qualities are not given.

This TCR was recovered from a woman aged 40 to 50 with lung cancer. The rearranged chain carries TRBV3-1 (or the pseudogene TRBV3-2) and TRBJ1-3, with the D gene not confidently named. The sample was PBMCs. The bases read TGTGCCAGCAACTCTGGAAACACCATATATTTT. Protein translation: CASNSGNTIYF.